A single sample is the source of the 11 T cell receptor beta chains below, sequenced in a study of blood T cell repertoires in COVID-19. Profiled with immunoSEQ multiplex PCR; TCRdb holds only in-frame clones, not every one. This repertoire shows some 200,000 clones, more than 70% found once; its top ten account for over 15%. Sequencing used peripheral blood. Receptors were obtained from a middle-aged man with COVID-19, enrolled during active disease.

This chain uses TRBV7-3 with TRBJ2-2, with 11 bases that match TRBD1. The V segment lost 2 bases and the J segment 3 bases; nucleotides outside the gene matches: 2. CDR1 is SGHTA, CDR2 FQGTGA, per germline. The CDR3 consists of 16 residues. DNA for the CDR3: TGTGCCAGCAGCTTAGGGACAGGGGGATACACCGGGGAGCTGTTTTTT. Amino acid sequence: CASSLGTGGYTGELFF.

This rearrangement joins TRBV11-3 to TRBJ1-1; 9 bases line up with TRBD1. The CDR3 runs 14 residues. Germline CDR1 is SGHNT and CDR2 is YENEEA. Trimming at V came to 5 bases and at J to 5 bases, leaving 6 bases not matched to a gene. CDR3 in amino acids: CASSPGTGRTEAFF. CDR3 coding DNA: TGTGCCAGCAGCCCAGGGACAGGGAGAACTGAAGCTTTCTTT.

The chain is built from TRBV5-1 and TRBJ2-3; the match to TRBD2 covers 14 bases. V lost 4 bases, J lost 10 bases, and 5 bases stayed unmatched. The germline gives CDR1 SGHRS, CDR2 YFSETQ. The CDR3 spans 14 residues. In DNA form, the CDR3 reads TGCGCCAGCAGCCCGGGACTAGCGGGAGTGGCGCAGTATTTT. As protein: CASSPGLAGVAQYF.

This chain connects TRBV5-6 to TRBJ2-7; perhaps TRBD1 as D (6 bases). V lost 0 bases and J lost 1, with 11 bases in between. The CDR3 extends over 15 amino acids. Germline CDR1 and CDR2: SGHDT and YYEEEE. CDR3 sequence: CASSLAVRGSYEQYF. The CDR3 nucleotides are TGTGCCAGCAGCTTGGCCGTCAGGGGATCCTACGAGCAGTACTTC. The full variable domain, in which reference TRBV5-6 and TRBJ2-7 provide the parts outside the CDR3, is DAGVTQSPTHLIKTRGQQVTLRCSPKSGHDTVSWYQQALGQGPQFIFQYYEEEERQRGNFPDRFSGHQFPNYSSELNVNALLLGDSALYLCASSLAVRGSYEQYFGPGTRLTVT.

This clone has only one observation. V and J are TRBV4-1 and TRBJ2-2; D not resolved. This CDR3 comprises 15 residues. V dropped 1 base and J dropped 0 bases, with 6 bases sitting between them. In germline, CDR1 is MGHRA, CDR2 YSYEKL. The CDR3 nucleotides are TGCGCCAGCAGCCAAGGAGAGGCGAACACCGGGGAGCTGTTTTTT. Translating it yields CASSQGEANTGELFF.

The CDR3 is CASSQGLAGGTYQETQYF. CDR3 nucleotides: TGTGCCAGCAGCCAAGGACTAGCGGGGGGGACGTACCAAGAGACCCAGTACTTC. The genes are TRBV3-1 (or the pseudogene TRBV3-2) and TRBJ2-5; 14 bases are a match to TRBD2. Germline V gene lookup returns CDR1 LGHDT and CDR2 YNNKEL (reference sequence). CDR3 length equals 18 residues. Unmatched junction bases numbered 4, after V lost 1 base and J lost 0 bases.

The V gene is TRBV9, the J gene TRBJ2-7; tentative D call: TRBD1 (7 bases). The V end was cut by 3 bases, the J end by 5 bases, with 21 bases between. Germline V gives CDR1 SGDLS, CDR2 YYNGEE. The CDR3 consists of 16 residues. The CDR3 here is CASSATGGGAYNEQYF. In DNA form, the CDR3 reads TGTGCCAGCAGCGCGACCGGAGGGGGCGCGTATAACGAGCAGTACTTC.

V gene TRBV2 combines with J gene TRBJ2-2; no reliable D call. Germline loops: CDR1 SNHLY, CDR2 FYNNEI. The CDR3 has 13 residues. Between the trimmed V and J ends, which lost 2 bases and 3 bases, there was a span of 4 bases. CDR3 loop: CASSERDTGELFF. DNA for the CDR3: TGTGCCAGCAGTGAACGGGACACCGGGGAGCTGTTTTTT. Based on the CDR3 plus reference TRBV2 and TRBJ2-2, the full variable domain is EPEVTQTPSHQVTQMGQEVILRCVPISNHLYFYWYRQILGQKVEFLVSFYNNEISEKSEIFDDQFSVERPDGSNFTLKIRSTKLEDSAMYFCASSERDTGELFFGEGSRLTVL.

This chain links TRBV3-1 (or the pseudogene TRBV3-2) with TRBJ1-1; TRBD1 aligns across 8 bases. Germline assignment: CDR1 LGHDT and CDR2 YNNKEL (reference sequence). J was trimmed by 1 base and V by 5 bases; bases with no gene match: 9. This CDR3 has 16 amino acids. The CDR3 sequence: CASSLRAGTGNTEAFF. The CDR3 DNA reads as TGTGCCAGCAGCTTGAGGGCCGGGACAGGGAACACTGAAGCTTTCTTT.

The chain is built from TRBV6-4 and TRBJ2-3; possibly TRBD2 for D (6 bases). The germline CDR1 and CDR2 sequences are MRHNA and SNTAGT. The ends were cut back, 6 bases at V and 6 bases at J, with 19 bases in the middle. This CDR3 comprises 15 residues. CDR3 nucleotide sequence: TGTGCCAGCAGCCCGAGTGGTGCGGGACTTGATACGCAGTATTTT. Translating gives CASSPSGAGLDTQYF.

This clone was found once. The CDR3 nucleotides read TGTGCCAGCTCACGTCCTAGCGGGGGCAACACCGGGGAGCTGTTTTTT. Translation: CASSRPSGGNTGELFF. The rearrangement links TRBV18 to TRBJ2-2; the match to TRBD2 covers 10 bases. The CDR3 is 16 amino acids. The V gene end was trimmed by 4 bases and the J gene end by 2 bases; junction bases not matched to a gene: 4. The germline V gene has CDR1 KGHSH and CDR2 LQKENI.